The clone carrying this T cell receptor (beta chain) was detected many times. Its antigen remains unknown. This sample's time point: newly diagnosed GD, antithyroid drugs for less than 3 months. PBMC-extracted RNA yielded the TCR library. Both iRepertoire HTBI primers and Arm-PCR of CDR3 regions were used to build the TCR beta libraries. TCRdb processed the multiplex PCR reads anew with MiXCR; each CDR3 protein has one entry. Here the sample spans around 250,000 distinct CDR3 sequences, roughly 18% being singletons. The sample is drawn from a study of regulatory T cells in long-lasting Graves disease. The study, taken as a whole, reports: Sampling was limited to peripheral blood rather than thyroid tissue.

Trimming stripped 3 bases from V and 3 bases from J, with 14 bases between. The germline V gene has CDR1 SQVTM and CDR2 ANQGSEA. This CDR3 is built from 14 residues. These data are also associated with another study on T cells in Graves' hyperthyroidism and ophthalmopathy.

The source of this sequence is a young woman with Graves disease. This specimen consisted of peripheral blood mononuclear cells (PBMCs), obtained at new diagnosis, from a patient treated with antithyroid drugs. The chain combines TRBV29-1 with TRBJ1-2; D is unclear. The CDR3 DNA sequence: TGCAGCGTTGAGAGTGGAATAGAAGACTATGGCTACACCTTC. It is translated as CSVESGIEDYGYTF.